The 27 T cell receptor beta chains below come from one sample, sequenced in a study of identifying expanded T cells in peripheral blood. Produced via immunoSEQ multiplex PCR; TCRdb's table is partial and in-frame only. The sample carries 84,000 or so clones, roughly 90% recorded once. The sequenced sample was blood. The receptors derive from a person aged 18 to 70 in good health.

The CDR3 region has the DNA TGTGCCAGCAGTGTTGACTACTATGGCTACACCTTC. It codes for CASSVDYYGYTF. The rearrangement joins TRBV2 to TRBJ1-2; the D is unclear. There are 12 residues in the CDR3. Trimming took off 4 bases at V and 3 bases at J, with 6 bases between the two ends. Looked up from germline, CDR1 is SNHLY and CDR2 is FYNNEI.

This chain uses TRBV6-5 with TRBJ2-7; D is perhaps TRBD1 (5 bases). V shed 5 bases and J shed 1 base, with 15 bases lying between them. The CDR3 contains 15 residues. CDR1 is MNHEY, CDR2 SVGAGI, per germline. Here the CDR3 reads CASSTGPDTSYEQYF. CDR3 nucleotide sequence: TGTGCCAGCAGTACAGGACCCGACACGTCCTACGAGCAGTACTTC.

This chain joins TRBV28 and TRBJ1-1; tentatively, D is TRBD1 (6 bases). Germline lookup yields CDR1 MDHEN and CDR2 SYDVKM. This CDR3 comprises 13 residues. The V end lost 7 bases, the J end lost 4 bases, and 13 bases lay between the germline ends. The CDR3 coding sequence is TGTGCCAGCAACAGGGTGACGGGCACTGAAGCTTTCTTT. This gives the protein CASNRVTGTEAFF.

This sequence joins TRBV27 and TRBJ2-2; D possibly corresponds to TRBD1 (5 bases). There are 14 residues in the CDR3. Germline V CDR1 and CDR2: MNHEY, SMNVEV (reference sequence). V lost 10 bases and J lost 5, with 17 bases in between. The CDR3, as DNA: TGTGCCACCAAGGGGTTTTCGTGGACCGGGGAGCTGTTTTTT. Protein sequence: CATKGFSWTGELFF.

V usage is TRBV4-1 and J usage is TRBJ2-7; 8 bases are a match to TRBD2. This CDR3 is built from 17 residues. CDR1 is MGHRA, CDR2 YSYEKL, per germline. After removal of 2 bases from V and 3 bases from J, the junction contained 12 bases not matched to a gene. CDR3 nucleotides: TGCGCCAGCAGCCAAAGTTTAGCGGGACCCCCATTCTACGAGCAGTACTTC. It codes for CASSQSLAGPPFYEQYF.

On this clone: This likely came from a read error, as a far larger clone is one base away. As DNA, the CDR3 is TGTGCCAGTAGTATCGGCCGGGCAGGTGGGCCCCTGGATGGCTACACCTTC. Protein: CASSIGRAGGPLDGYTF. V usage is TRBV19 and J usage is TRBJ1-2; D gene uncertain. This CDR3 spans 17 amino acids. Per germline, CDR1 LNHDA and CDR2 SQIVND (reference sequence). V lost 3 bases and J lost 6, with 23 bases in between.

The chain uses TRBV19 and TRBJ2-3, with D unclear. V shed 7 bases and J shed 5 bases, with 7 bases lying between them. Germline lookup yields CDR1 LNHDA and CDR2 SQIVND (reference sequence). The CDR3 contains 11 residues. CDR3 sequence: CASIKGDTQYF. CDR3 in DNA: TGTGCCAGTATAAAGGGAGATACGCAGTATTTT.

J is TRBJ2-2 and V is TRBV5-1; 10 bases match TRBD1. After removal of 1 base from V and 4 bases from J, the junction contained 7 bases not matched to a gene. The CDR3 length is 17 residues. Looked up from germline, CDR1 is SGHRS and CDR2 is YFSETQ. In DNA form, the CDR3 reads TGCGCCAGCAGCTTGTCGGGGACAGGGGTTATCACCGGGGAGCTGTTTTTT. It translates to CASSLSGTGVITGELFF.

V usage is TRBV10-3 and J usage is TRBJ1-1, with 8 bases fitting TRBD1. The V gene's germline CDR1 is ENHRY and CDR2 SYGVKD. CDR3 length: 14 residues. J lost 3 bases, V lost 5 bases, and 5 bases had no gene match. CDR3 amino acids: CAISPGQGHTEAFF. The DNA of the CDR3 is TGTGCCATCAGTCCCGGACAGGGCCACACTGAAGCTTTCTTT.

CDR3 protein: CASSPMGRMNTEAFF. The CDR3 coding sequence is TGTGCCAGCAGTCCCATGGGGCGGATGAACACTGAAGCTTTCTTT. This chain connects TRBV27 to TRBJ1-1; D possibly corresponds to TRBD1 (5 bases). The ends were cut back, 5 bases at V and 0 bases at J, with 13 bases in the middle. There are 15 residues in the CDR3. Germline CDR1 MNHEY, CDR2 SMNVEV (reference sequence).

The CDR3 DNA reads TGTGCCAGCAGCCCGGGGGAGGATACGCAGTATTTT. Translating gives CASSPGEDTQYF. The chain is built from TRBV7-9 and TRBJ2-3, with D tentatively TRBD2 (6 bases). The germline CDR1 and CDR2 sequences are SEHNR and FQNEAQ (reference sequence). The V gene lost 5 bases and the J gene lost 6 bases, with 9 bases spanning the gap. The CDR3 sequence is 12 residues long.

With respect to this clone: This CDR3 is also generated by other DNA sequences in the sample. The chain carries TRBV6-5 and TRBJ1-2; 10 bases align to TRBD1. The CDR3 totals 16 residues. Unmatched junction bases numbered 3, after V lost 0 bases and J lost 2 bases. Germline V lookup: CDR1 MNHEY, CDR2 SVGAGI. CDR3 region: CASSYSRTGGNYGYTF. CDR3 nucleotide sequence: TGTGCCAGCAGTTACTCTCGGACAGGGGGGAACTATGGCTACACCTTC.

This chain joins TRBV5-1 and TRBJ1-1; tentative D call: TRBD1 (6 bases). The germline CDR1 and CDR2 sequences are SGHRS and YFSETQ. V lost 0 bases, J lost 4 bases, and 10 bases lay in between. The CDR3 extends over 14 amino acids. The DNA for the CDR3 is TGCGCCAGCAGCTTGGGACAGGTCGGCACTGAAGCTTTCTTT. Its translation: CASSLGQVGTEAFF.

The rearrangement joins TRBV6-5 to TRBJ1-5; 8 bases are shared with TRBD1. CDR1 MNHEY and CDR2 SVGAGI come from the germline V gene. The J segment lost 4 bases and the V segment lost 8 bases, leaving 7 bases of the junction unmatched. The CDR3 extends over 14 amino acids. The DNA of the CDR3 is TGTGCCAGCGTGGGCCAGGGGGCTAATCAGCCCCAGCATTTT. It codes for CASVGQGANQPQHF.

The chain couples TRBV15 to TRBJ2-7, with D possibly matching TRBD1 (6 bases). The V gene's germline CDR1 is LNHNV and CDR2 YYDKDF (reference sequence). The CDR3 length is 15 residues. The V end was cut by 0 bases, the J end by 6 bases, with 15 bases between. CDR3 sequence (DNA): TGTGCCACCAGCAGAGAAACACAGGGAACCGGCGAGCAGTACTTC. Protein sequence: CATSRETQGTGEQYF. Combining the CDR3 with reference TRBV15 and TRBJ2-7 gives the whole variable domain DAMVIQNPRYQVTQFGKPVTLSCSQTLNHNVMYWYQQKSSQAPKLLFHYYDKDFNNEADTPDNFQSRRPNTSFCFLDIRSPGLGDTAMYLCATSRETQGTGEQYFGPGTRLTVT.

A single count supports this clone. The CDR3 region is CASSSLRTSGGVNEQFF. The CDR3 coding sequence is TGTGCCAGCAGTTCTCTTAGGACTAGCGGAGGGGTGAATGAGCAGTTCTTC. V and J are TRBV28 and TRBJ2-1; TRBD2 matches 10 bases. CDR3 length: 17 residues. From germline, CDR1 is MDHEN and CDR2 SYDVKM. V lost 4 bases to trimming and J lost 7 bases; unmatched junction nucleotides: 13.

This clone appeared once. The rearrangement joins TRBV6-5 to TRBJ2-7; either TRBD1 or TRBD2 may supply D (5 bases each). CDR1 is MNHEY, CDR2 SVGAGI, per germline. The CDR3 spans 12 residues. Trimming removed 5 bases at V and 4 bases at J, with 9 bases between. CDR3 loop: CASSEWGYEQYF. The CDR3 nucleotides are TGTGCCAGCAGTGAGTGGGGGTACGAGCAGTACTTC.

The V call is TRBV19, the J call TRBJ1-6, with a tentative D call TRBD1 (6 bases). The CDR3 extends over 14 amino acids. V shed 3 bases and J shed 7 bases, with 10 bases lying between them. Germline-derived CDR1 and CDR2 are LNHDA and SQIVND (reference sequence). CDR3 DNA: TGTGCCAGTAGTATCAGGGGAGCAAATTCACCCCTCCACTTT. Its translation is CASSIRGANSPLHF.

This rearrangement joins TRBV6-1 to TRBJ2-7, with D possibly being TRBD1 or TRBD2 (5 bases each). The CDR3 runs to 14 residues. Germline assignment: CDR1 MNHNS and CDR2 SASEGT. The V end lost 5 bases, the J end lost 6 bases, and 17 bases lay between the germline ends. The CDR3 coding sequence is TGTGCCAGCAGTTGGGGACCTCCCACGGGCGAGCAGTACTTC. Translating it yields CASSWGPPTGEQYF.

This clone was detected once. V usage is TRBV6-6 and J usage is TRBJ1-5; D may be TRBD1 (6 bases). The V end lost 2 bases, the J end lost 5 bases, and 13 bases lay between the germline ends. Germline V gene data show CDR1 as MNHNY and CDR2 as SVGAGI (reference sequence). This CDR3 is built from 15 residues. Here the CDR3 DNA reads TGTGCCAGCAGTTACGAGGGACAAGCCCATCAGCCCCAGCATTTT. It encodes CASSYEGQAHQPQHF.

V usage is TRBV4-2 and J usage is TRBJ1-2; 9 bases line up with TRBD1. This CDR3 is built from 15 residues. The V and J ends lost 5 bases and 4 bases, in that order; junction bases with no gene match: 8. Germline assignment: CDR1 LGHNA and CDR2 YNFKEQ. The CDR3 here is CASSSGSTGGYGYTF. Written as DNA, the CDR3 is TGTGCCAGCAGCTCGGGATCGACAGGGGGCTATGGCTACACCTTC.

The rearrangement joins TRBV7-8 to TRBJ2-6, with no clear D. Germline-derived CDR1 and CDR2 are SGHVS and FQNEAQ. The CDR3 sequence is 15 residues long. Trimming stripped 5 bases from V and 0 bases from J, with 8 bases between. The CDR3 loop is CASSLHNSGANVLTF. The CDR3, as DNA: TGTGCCAGCAGCCTTCACAACTCTGGGGCCAACGTCCTGACTTTC.

The rearrangement joins TRBV18 to TRBJ2-6; 7 bases align to TRBD1. Germline loops: CDR1 KGHSH, CDR2 LQKENI. Losses at the gene ends were 2 bases for V and 0 bases for J; bases not matched to a gene: 4. This CDR3 comprises 17 residues. This CDR3 is CASSPRGLNSGANVLTF. The CDR3 DNA reads TGTGCCAGCTCACCAAGGGGGCTTAACTCTGGGGCCAACGTCCTGACTTTC. The variable domain in full, with the rest retrieved from reference TRBV18 and TRBJ2-6, is NAGVMQNPRHLVRRRGQEARLRCSPMKGHSHVYWYRQLPEEGLKFMVYLQKENIIDESGMPKERFSAEFPKEGPSILRIQQVVRGDSAAYFCASSPRGLNSGANVLTFGAGSRLTVL.

This sequence joins TRBV27 and TRBJ2-1, with D uncertain. V was shortened by 2 bases and J by 4 bases, with 6 bases between the two germline ends. This CDR3 contains 13 residues. CDR1 is MNHEY, CDR2 SMNVEV, per germline (reference sequence). The chain's CDR3 is CASSLNYYNEQFF. In DNA form, the CDR3 reads TGTGCCAGCAGTTTAAACTATTACAATGAGCAGTTCTTC.

J is TRBJ1-5 and V is TRBV7-6; no clear D gene. The CDR3 contains 14 residues. Germline V gene data show CDR1 as SGHVS and CDR2 as FNYEAQ. Trimming removed 5 bases at V and 2 bases at J, with 10 bases between. This chain's CDR3 is CASSPGRGNQPQHF. DNA for the CDR3: TGTGCCAGCAGCCCGGGCCGGGGCAATCAGCCCCAGCATTTT.

The chain joins TRBV19 to TRBJ1-1; 7 nucleotides align to TRBD1. Germline trimming cut 1 base from V and 0 bases from J; bases unmatched to any gene: 5. The CDR3 loop spans 16 amino acids. The germline gives CDR1 LNHDA, CDR2 SQIVND (reference sequence). CDR3 sequence: CASSIGTGALNTEAFF. CDR3 nucleotide sequence: TGTGCCAGTAGTATAGGCACAGGGGCCCTGAACACTGAAGCTTTCTTT.

This chain connects TRBV7-2 to TRBJ1-2; D call uncertain. Trimming removed 2 bases at V and 4 bases at J, with 8 bases between. The CDR3 covers 13 residues. Germline assignment: CDR1 SGHTA and CDR2 FQGNSA. CDR3 protein: CASSLSASYGYTF. In DNA form, the CDR3 reads TGTGCCAGCAGCTTAAGTGCAAGCTATGGCTACACCTTC.